Below are 7 T cell receptor beta chains sequenced from a single sample in a study of PD-1 blockade in classical Hodgkin lymphoma. Sequenced by immunoSEQ multiplex PCR; TCRdb stores in-frame clones only, minus some. The sample carries about 150,000 clones, around four fifths recorded once. All the patients suffered relapse after autologous stem cell transplantation, and brentuximab vedotin exposure differed. This material consisted of peripheral blood mononuclear cells (PBMCs), taken before the second cycle of nivolumab. The receptors were gathered from a human donor with classical Hodgkin lymphoma.

V and J are TRBV6-5 and TRBJ1-2; perhaps TRBD1 as D (6 bases). The CDR3 consists of 15 residues. V lost 8 bases and J 0 bases, leaving 16 bases between the germline ends. CDR1 MNHEY and CDR2 SVGAGI come from the germline V gene. The CDR3 sequence is CASRRQARSNYGYTF. CDR3 bases: TGTGCCAGCCGCAGACAGGCACGATCTAACTATGGCTACACCTTC.

This clone was seen a handful of times. CDR3 DNA: TGTGCCAGCAGTTTATCCCCTAGGTGGACCGGGGAGCTGTTTTTT. This codes for CASSLSPRWTGELFF. The chain joins TRBV27 to TRBJ2-2, with D unclear. Germline V lookup: CDR1 MNHEY, CDR2 SMNVEV (reference sequence). The ends were cut back, 0 bases at V and 5 bases at J, with 10 bases in the middle. The length of the CDR3 is 15 residues.

This chain links TRBV19 with TRBJ2-3; a weak D match, TRBD2 (7 bases). The CDR3 contains 14 residues. Germline loops: CDR1 LNHDA, CDR2 SQIVND (reference sequence). The V gene lost 6 bases and the J gene lost 6 bases, with 16 bases spanning the gap. The CDR3 reads CASRSGGLADTQYF. DNA of the CDR3: TGTGCCAGTAGATCGGGGGGCCTGGCTGATACGCAGTATTTT.

The chain is built from TRBV9 and TRBJ1-2; tentative D call: TRBD1 (6 bases). This CDR3 has 15 amino acids. Trimming removed 0 bases from V and 2 bases from J, with 11 bases in between. Germline CDR1 and CDR2: SGDLS and YYNGEE. The CDR3 DNA follows: TGTGCCAGCAGCGTAGTTCCAGGGGACAACTATGGCTACACCTTC. Amino acids: CASSVVPGDNYGYTF.

A note on this clone: Mismatch with germline at one junction end may stem from a read error. This chain uses TRBV10-3 with TRBJ1-1; D is unclear. The germline CDR1 and CDR2 sequences are ENHRY and SYGVKD. The CDR3 contains 13 residues. CDR3: CASSYSMNAEAFF. For the CDR3, the DNA is TGTGCCAGCAGTTACTCGATGAACGCTGAAGCTTTCTTT.

The V gene is TRBV29-1, the J gene TRBJ1-2, with D unresolved. The germline gives CDR1 SQVTM, CDR2 ANQGSEA. This CDR3 region has 13 residues. V lost 7 bases and J 8 bases, leaving 20 bases between the germline ends. CDR3 region: CSAVPGGEGGYTF. The CDR3 DNA sequence: TGCAGCGCTGTACCCGGTGGGGAGGGAGGCTACACCTTC.

This clone was counted only a few times. The V gene is TRBV15, the J gene TRBJ1-5, with D unresolved. The CDR3 is 16 amino acids. V lost 3 bases to trimming and J lost 0 bases, with 12 bases between them. Germline V gene data show CDR1 as LNHNV and CDR2 as YYDKDF (reference sequence). The CDR3 coding sequence is TGTGCCACCAGCAGTGCAGTTGTTTATAGCAATCAGCCCCAGCATTTT. This encodes CATSSAVVYSNQPQHF.